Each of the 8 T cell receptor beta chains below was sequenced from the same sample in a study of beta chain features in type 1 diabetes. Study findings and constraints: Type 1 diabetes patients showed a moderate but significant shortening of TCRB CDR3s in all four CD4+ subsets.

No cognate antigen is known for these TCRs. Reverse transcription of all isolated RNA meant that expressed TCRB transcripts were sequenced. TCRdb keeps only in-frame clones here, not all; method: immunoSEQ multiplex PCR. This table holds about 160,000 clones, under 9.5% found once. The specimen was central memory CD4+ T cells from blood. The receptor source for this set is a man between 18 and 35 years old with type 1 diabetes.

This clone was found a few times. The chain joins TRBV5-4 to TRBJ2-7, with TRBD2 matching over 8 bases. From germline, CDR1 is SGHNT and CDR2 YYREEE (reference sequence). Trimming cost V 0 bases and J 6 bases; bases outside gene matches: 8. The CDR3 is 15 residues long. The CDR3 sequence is CASSLVAGRSGEQYF. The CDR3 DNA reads TGTGCCAGCAGCTTGGTAGCGGGAAGGTCTGGCGAGCAGTACTTC.

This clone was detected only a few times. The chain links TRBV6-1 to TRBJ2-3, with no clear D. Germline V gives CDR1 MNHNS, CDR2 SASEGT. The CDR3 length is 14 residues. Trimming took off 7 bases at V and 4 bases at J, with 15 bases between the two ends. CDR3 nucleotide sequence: TGTGCCAGCACCCGGTCTTTCGGTCCAGATACGCAGTATTTT. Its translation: CASTRSFGPDTQYF.

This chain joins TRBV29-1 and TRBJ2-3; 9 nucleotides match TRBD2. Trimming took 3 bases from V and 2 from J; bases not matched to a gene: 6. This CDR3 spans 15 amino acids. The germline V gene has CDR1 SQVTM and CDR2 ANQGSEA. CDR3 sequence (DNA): TGCAGCGTTGAGGCGGGGGGGAGGGTCACAGATACGCAGTATTTT. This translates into CSVEAGGRVTDTQYF.

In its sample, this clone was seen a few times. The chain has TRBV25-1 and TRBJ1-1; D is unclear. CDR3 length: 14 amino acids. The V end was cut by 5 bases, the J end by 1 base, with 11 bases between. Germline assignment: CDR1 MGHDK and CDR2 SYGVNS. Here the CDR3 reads CASSHRGTNTEAFF. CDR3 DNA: TGTGCCAGCAGTCATAGAGGTACGAACACTGAAGCTTTCTTT. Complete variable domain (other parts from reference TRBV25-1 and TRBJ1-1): EADIYQTPRYLVIGTGKKITLECSQTMGHDKMYWYQQDPGMELHLIHYSYGVNSTEKGDLSSESTVSRIRTEHFPLTLESARPSHTSQYLCASSHRGTNTEAFFGQGTRLTVV.

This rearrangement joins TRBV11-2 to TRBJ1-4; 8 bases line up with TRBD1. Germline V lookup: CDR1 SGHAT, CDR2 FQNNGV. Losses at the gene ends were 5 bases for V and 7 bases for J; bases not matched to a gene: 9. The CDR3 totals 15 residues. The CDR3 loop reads CASSPTRGLVEKLFF. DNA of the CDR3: TGTGCCAGCAGCCCGACCAGGGGGCTGGTTGAAAAACTGTTTTTT.

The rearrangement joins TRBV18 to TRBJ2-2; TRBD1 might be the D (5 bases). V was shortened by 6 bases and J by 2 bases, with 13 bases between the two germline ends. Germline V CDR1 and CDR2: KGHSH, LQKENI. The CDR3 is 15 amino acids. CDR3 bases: TGTGCCAGCTCGGGTACAGGTGTCAACACCGGGGAGCTGTTTTTT. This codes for CASSGTGVNTGELFF.

The CDR3 coding sequence is TGTGCCAGCTCACCCGGGCAGGGGGCGACCGAGCAGTACTTC. Its protein product is CASSPGQGATEQYF. The J gene is TRBJ2-7, the V gene TRBV18; 8 nucleotides match TRBD1. The V segment lost 3 bases and the J segment 6 bases; nucleotides outside the gene matches: 7. The CDR3 has 14 residues. Germline V gives CDR1 KGHSH, CDR2 LQKENI.

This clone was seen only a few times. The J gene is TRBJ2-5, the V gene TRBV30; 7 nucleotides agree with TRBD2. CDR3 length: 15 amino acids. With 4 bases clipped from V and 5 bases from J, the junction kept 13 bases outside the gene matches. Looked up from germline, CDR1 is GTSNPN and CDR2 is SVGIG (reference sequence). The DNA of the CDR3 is TGTGCCTGGAAACCCCCTGGCGGGAGATTCGAGACCCAGTACTTC. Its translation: CAWKPPGGRFETQYF.